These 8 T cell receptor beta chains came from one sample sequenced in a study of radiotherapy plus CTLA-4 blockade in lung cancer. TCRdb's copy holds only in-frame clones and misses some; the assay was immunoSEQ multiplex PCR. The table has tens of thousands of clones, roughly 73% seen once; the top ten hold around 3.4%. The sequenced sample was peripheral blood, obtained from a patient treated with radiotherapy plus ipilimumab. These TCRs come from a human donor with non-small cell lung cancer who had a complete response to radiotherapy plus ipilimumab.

The CDR3 region is CASSIRTAGTSTDTQYF. The CDR3 coding sequence is TGTGCCAGTAGTATAAGGACAGCGGGGACTAGCACAGATACGCAGTATTTT. This sequence joins TRBV19 and TRBJ2-3, with D possibly being TRBD2 (7 bases). Germline CDR1 and CDR2: LNHDA and SQIVND (reference sequence). The V end lost 2 bases, the J end lost 0 bases, and 15 bases lay between the germline ends. This CDR3 has 17 residues.

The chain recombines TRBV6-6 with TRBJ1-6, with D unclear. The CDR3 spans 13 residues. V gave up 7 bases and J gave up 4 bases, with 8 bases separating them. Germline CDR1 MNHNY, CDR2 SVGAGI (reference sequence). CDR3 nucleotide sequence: TGTGCCAGCATCGACAATTATAATTCACCCCTCCACTTT. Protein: CASIDNYNSPLHF.

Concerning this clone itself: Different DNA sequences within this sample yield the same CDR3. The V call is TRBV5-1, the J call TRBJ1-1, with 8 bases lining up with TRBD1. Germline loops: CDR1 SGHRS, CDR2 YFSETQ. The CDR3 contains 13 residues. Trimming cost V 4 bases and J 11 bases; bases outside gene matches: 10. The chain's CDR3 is CASSPRDRLKAFF. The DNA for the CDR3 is TGCGCCAGCAGCCCCCGGGACAGGCTGAAGGCTTTCTTT. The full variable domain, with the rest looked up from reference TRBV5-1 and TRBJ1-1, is KAGVTQTPRYLIKTRGQQVTLSCSPISGHRSVSWYQQTPGQGLQFLFEYFSETQRNKGNFPGRFSGRQFSNSRSEMNVSTLELGDSALYLCASSPRDRLKAFFGQGTRLTVV.

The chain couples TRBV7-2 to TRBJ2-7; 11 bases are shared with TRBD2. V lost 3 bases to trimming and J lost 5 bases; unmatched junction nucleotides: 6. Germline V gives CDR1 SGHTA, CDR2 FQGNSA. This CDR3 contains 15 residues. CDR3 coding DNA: TGTGCCAGCAGCTTGATTAGCGGGGGGGCTGACGAGCAGTACTTC. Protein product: CASSLISGGADEQYF. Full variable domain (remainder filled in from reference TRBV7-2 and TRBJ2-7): GAGVSQSPSNKVTEKGKDVELRCDPISGHTALYWYRQSLGQGLEFLIYFQGNSAPDKSGLPSDRFSAERTGGSVSTLTIQRTQQEDSAVYLCASSLISGGADEQYFGPGTRLTVT.

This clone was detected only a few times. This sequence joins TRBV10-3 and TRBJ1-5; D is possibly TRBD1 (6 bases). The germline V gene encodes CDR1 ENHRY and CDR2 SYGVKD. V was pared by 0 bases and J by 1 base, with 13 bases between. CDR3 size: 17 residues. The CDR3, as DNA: TGTGCCATCAGTGAGTCGAAGGGGACAACGAGCAATCAGCCCCAGCATTTT. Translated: CAISESKGTTSNQPQHF.

CDR3 sequence reads: CASSPGSTEAFF. The CDR3 DNA reads TGTGCCAGCTCACCGGGCAGCACTGAAGCTTTCTTT. The chain joins TRBV18 to TRBJ1-1; D is unclear. V was clipped by 3 bases and J by 4 bases, with 6 bases between them. The CDR3 length is 12 residues. CDR1 is KGHSH, CDR2 LQKENI, per germline.

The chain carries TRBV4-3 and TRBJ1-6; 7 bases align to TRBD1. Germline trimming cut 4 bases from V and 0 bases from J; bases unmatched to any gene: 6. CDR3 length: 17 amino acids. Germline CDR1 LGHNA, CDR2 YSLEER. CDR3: CASSRGQASSYNSPLHF. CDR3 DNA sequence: TGCGCCAGCAGCCGTGGACAGGCCAGCTCCTATAATTCACCCCTCCACTTT.

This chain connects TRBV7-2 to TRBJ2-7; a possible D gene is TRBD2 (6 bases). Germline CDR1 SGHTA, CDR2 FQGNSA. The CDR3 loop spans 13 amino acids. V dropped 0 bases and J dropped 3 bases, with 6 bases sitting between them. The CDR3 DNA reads TGTGCCAGCAGCTTAGCGGGGGGCTACGAGCAGTACTTC. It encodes CASSLAGGYEQYF. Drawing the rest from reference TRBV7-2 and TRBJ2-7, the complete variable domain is GAGVSQSPSNKVTEKGKDVELRCDPISGHTALYWYRQSLGQGLEFLIYFQGNSAPDKSGLPSDRFSAERTGGSVSTLTIQRTQQEDSAVYLCASSLAGGYEQYFGPGTRLTVT.